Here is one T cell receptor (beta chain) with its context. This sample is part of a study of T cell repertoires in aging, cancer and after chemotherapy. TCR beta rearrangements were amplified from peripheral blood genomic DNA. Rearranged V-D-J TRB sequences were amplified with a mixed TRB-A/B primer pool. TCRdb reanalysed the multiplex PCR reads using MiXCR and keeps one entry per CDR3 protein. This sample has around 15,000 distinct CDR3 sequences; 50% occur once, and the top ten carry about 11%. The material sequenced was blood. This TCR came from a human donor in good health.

The CDR3 loop is CASARASPYEQYF. The CDR3 DNA follows: TGTGCCAGTGCGCGGGCCTCCCCCTACGAGCAGTACTTC. V gene TRBV19 combines with J gene TRBJ2-7; possible D gene TRBD2, 5 bases. The V gene's germline CDR1 is LNHDA and CDR2 SQIVND (reference sequence). Trimming took 8 bases from V and 2 from J, leaving 13 bases between them. The CDR3 sequence is 13 residues long.